Included here is one T cell receptor beta chain sequence, with context. Its antigen is as yet unknown. The patients with Susac syndrome were individuals who fulfilled the recently defined diagnostic criteria for disease that was either definite or probable. A quantity of roughly 0.5 to 1 ug RNA underwent reverse transcription using random hexamers. TCRdb redid the calling of the immunoSEQ multiplex PCR reads with MiXCR, one entry per CDR3 protein. The table has 95,000 to 150,000 distinct CDR3 sequences, around 94% seen once. The data are from a study of CD8 T cells in Susac syndrome. Study-level findings and limits: Acknowledgment was made by the study that its TCR sequencing and HLA analysis involved a relatively small number of individuals. In total CD8+ repertoires, more than 15 Susac-specific public clones were found, and a few in CD8+ TEMRA repertoires.

Sequenced sample: CD8+ T cells from PBMCs. The receptor was isolated from a human donor with Susac syndrome.

CDR3: CASSLEVGVSTDTQYF. The CDR3 bases are TGTGCCAGCAGCTTAGAGGTGGGGGTTAGCACAGATACGCAGTATTTT. The chain uses TRBV7-8 and TRBJ2-3; D may be TRBD1 or TRBD2 (5 bases each). V dropped 1 base and J dropped 0 bases, with 11 bases sitting between them. CDR3 length: 16 amino acids. Germline V CDR1 and CDR2: SGHVS, FQNEAQ.